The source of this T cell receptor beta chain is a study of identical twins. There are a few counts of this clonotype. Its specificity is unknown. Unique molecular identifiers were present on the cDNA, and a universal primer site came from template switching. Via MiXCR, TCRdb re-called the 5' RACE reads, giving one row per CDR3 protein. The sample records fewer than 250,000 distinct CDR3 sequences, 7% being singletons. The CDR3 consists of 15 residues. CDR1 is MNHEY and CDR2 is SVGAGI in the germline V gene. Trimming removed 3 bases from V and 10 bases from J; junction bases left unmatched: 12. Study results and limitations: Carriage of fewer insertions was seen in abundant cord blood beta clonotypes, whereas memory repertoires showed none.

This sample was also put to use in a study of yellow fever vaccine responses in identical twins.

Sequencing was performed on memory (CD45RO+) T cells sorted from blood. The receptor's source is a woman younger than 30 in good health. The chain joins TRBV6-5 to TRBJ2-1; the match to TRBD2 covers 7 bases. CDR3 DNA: TGTGCCAGCAGTTATTGGGCTTCCGAAGCGGGAGAGCAGTTCTTC. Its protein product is CASSYWASEAGEQFF.